This T cell receptor (beta chain) is drawn from a study of response to subunit inactivated influenza vaccine. Findings of the study overall: Authors suggested that a seasonal influenza vaccination recruits few new T cells each time.

In this sample, this clonotype turned up a few times. The target antigen is unknown. TCRdb re-called the RT-PCR reads through MiXCR, storing one row per CDR3 protein. The data hold about 500,000 distinct CDR3 sequences, with 15% to 20% observed a single time. Sample: CD4+ T cells sorted from PBMCs, taken less than 30 months after vaccination. The clonotype was recovered from a man aged 50 to 69 who received an inactivated influenza vaccine.

The CDR3 bases are TGTGCCAGCAGCGTAGTAGGAGCGGGAGGGGGTGAGCAGTTCTTC. Translating it yields CASSVVGAGGGEQFF. The rearrangement joins TRBV9 to TRBJ2-1; 10 positions match TRBD2. The length of the CDR3 is 15 residues. Germline-derived CDR1 and CDR2 are SGDLS and YYNGEE. The ends lost 0 bases at V and 9 bases at J; junction bases unmatched: 6.